The rows below give T cell receptor beta chains drawn from one sample of a study of shared clonotypes between healthy human individuals. Libraries were prepared by immunoSEQ multiplex PCR; TCRdb keeps only in-frame clonotypes and omits some of them. Of 2 million to 2.5 million clones listed, about 95% are singletons. Specimen: naive CD8+ T cells sorted from blood. These receptor sequences come from a man aged 18 to 35 in good health. CDR3s include the opening cysteine and the closing phenylalanine or tryptophan. The order of the fields is V gene, D gene, clone size, J gene, CDR3 DNA, CDR3 protein. D genes are given only for firm matches. A row's size may be missing; if present it is once, few, many or a size class.

V: TRBV7-8; D: TRBD1; size: .; J: TRBJ1-4; DNA: TGTGCCAGCAGCCCAGGGACAGGGGGTTATGAAAAACTGTTTTTT; CDR3: CASSPGTGGYEKLFF
V: TRBV27; D: TRBD2; size: .; J: TRBJ2-1; DNA: TGTGCCAGCAGTTTGGTTGCGGGAGGGATAAATGAGCAGTTCTTC; CDR3: CASSLVAGGINEQFF
V: TRBV28; D: TRBD2; size: .; J: TRBJ2-1; DNA: TGTGCCAGCAGTTCGACTAGCGGGCCGGGGAATGAGCAGTTCTTC; CDR3: CASSSTSGPGNEQFF
V: TRBV10-2; D: .; size: .; J: TRBJ2-1; DNA: TGCGCCAGCAGCGCACACGAGACCCAGTCCTCCTACAATGAGCAGTTCTTC; CDR3: CASSAHETQSSYNEQFF
V: TRBV4-1; D: TRBD2; size: .; J: TRBJ2-7; DNA: TGCGCCAGCAGCCAAGTGGGACTAGCGGGAGGCTGGTCCTACGAGCAGTACTTC; CDR3: CASSQVGLAGGWSYEQYF
V: TRBV21-1; D: .; size: .; J: TRBJ2-7; DNA: TGTGCCAGCAGCAAAGCGATTGCAGGGGAGTGGTACGAGCAGTACTTC; CDR3: CASSKAIAGEWYEQYF
V: TRBV30; D: TRBD1; size: .; J: TRBJ2-1; DNA: TGTGCCTGGTTCGGGACAGTTCTCAATGAGCAGTTCTTC; CDR3: CAWFGTVLNEQFF
V: TRBV29-1; D: TRBD1; size: .; J: TRBJ2-7; DNA: TGCAGCGGCACATTCGACAGGGGGCGCTTCGAGCAGTACTTC; CDR3: CSGTFDRGRFEQYF
V: TRBV5-1; D: .; size: .; J: TRBJ2-1; DNA: TGCGCCAGCAGCTCTAGCACCAGGAATGAGCAGTTCTTC; CDR3: CASSSSTRNEQFF
V: TRBV6-9; D: TRBD1; size: .; J: TRBJ2-7; DNA: TGTGCCAGCAGTCTGGGACAGTCGTGCCCGAACGAGCAGTACTTC; CDR3: CASSLGQSCPNEQYF
V: TRBV10-1; D: TRBD2; size: .; J: TRBJ2-2; DNA: TGCGCCAGCAGTGAGACGAGCGGGGTTTTAGGGGAGCTGTTTTTT; CDR3: CASSETSGVLGELFF
V: TRBV30; D: TRBD1; size: .; J: TRBJ2-7; DNA: TGTGCCTGGAGGCACAGGGGCCTCTACGAGCAGTACTTC; CDR3: CAWRHRGLYEQYF
V: TRBV27; D: .; size: .; J: TRBJ2-7; DNA: TGTGCCAGCAGTTCGGGTTTCGGCTCCTACGAGCAGTACTTC; CDR3: CASSSGFGSYEQYF
V: TRBV19; D: .; size: .; J: TRBJ1-1; DNA: TGTGCCAGTAGTATTCGGACAAATTTGAACACTGAAGCTTTCTTT; CDR3: CASSIRTNLNTEAFF
V: TRBV7-9; D: .; size: once; J: TRBJ2-3; DNA: TGTGCCAGCAGCTGGGACCTAGATACGCAGTATTTT; CDR3: CASSWDLDTQYF
V: TRBV5-1; D: .; size: .; J: TRBJ2-5; DNA: TGCGCCAGCAGCTATAGGACCCAAAAGAGGGAGACCCAGTACTTC; CDR3: CASSYRTQKRETQYF
V: TRBV5-1; D: .; size: .; J: TRBJ2-3; DNA: TGCGCCAGCAGCTTTCGGTCCCTCGGAGATACGCAGTATTTT; CDR3: CASSFRSLGDTQYF
V: TRBV4-3; D: .; size: .; J: TRBJ2-4; DNA: TGCGCCAGCAGCCAAGATGATCGGTTAGCGGACGACCAAAACATTCAGTACTTC; CDR3: CASSQDDRLADDQNIQYF
V: TRBV18; D: .; size: .; J: TRBJ1-4; DNA: TGTGCCAGCTCACCATCCCCGGGGATCGGGGGTGAAAAACTGTTTTTT; CDR3: CASSPSPGIGGEKLFF
V: TRBV21-1; D: .; size: .; J: TRBJ1-5; DNA: TGTGCCAGCAGCAAGGTGATCTCGGGACAGGGCCCCTTCCAGCCCCAGCATTTT; CDR3: CASSKVISGQGPFQPQHF
V: TRBV5-1; D: .; size: .; J: TRBJ2-6; DNA: TGCGCCAGCAGCCCGGACGGAGTCTCTGGGGCCAACGTCCTGACTTTC; CDR3: CASSPDGVSGANVLTF
V: TRBV27; D: .; size: .; J: TRBJ1-1; DNA: TGTGCCAGCAGTTTATCGAGGTCAGGGGTCGCTGAAGCTTTCTTT; CDR3: CASSLSRSGVAEAFF
V: TRBV10-3; D: .; size: once; J: TRBJ2-1; DNA: TGTGCCATCAGTGAGTCGCTTATCGGCGCCTACAATGAGCAGTTCTTC; CDR3: CAISESLIGAYNEQFF
V: TRBV4-3; D: .; size: .; J: TRBJ2-7; DNA: TGCGCCAGCAGCCAAGATGAACAGGGCTACGAGCAGTACTTC; CDR3: CASSQDEQGYEQYF
V: TRBV5-6; D: TRBD1; size: .; J: TRBJ2-7; DNA: TGTGCCAGCAGCCGACTCACTCCAAGGGGGCTGGACGAGCAGTACTTC; CDR3: CASSRLTPRGLDEQYF
V: TRBV9; D: TRBD2; size: .; J: TRBJ2-3; DNA: TGTGCCAGCAGCCCTGGCCGAGGGAGTAGCGGGAGCCCTAGCACAGATACGCAGTATTTT; CDR3: CASSPGRGSSGSPSTDTQYF
V: TRBV27; D: .; size: .; J: TRBJ2-1; DNA: TGTGCCAGCAGTTTAGAGGGCCATCCCGGGTACAATGAGCAGTTCTTC; CDR3: CASSLEGHPGYNEQFF
V: TRBV7-2; D: TRBD1; size: .; J: TRBJ2-7; DNA: TGTGCCAGCAGCTTATTAGACGGACAGGGTCAATACGAGCAGTACTTC; CDR3: CASSLLDGQGQYEQYF
V: TRBV5-1; D: .; size: .; J: TRBJ1-1; DNA: TGCGCCAGCAGCTGGGGGCGCGGACACCTTAAACGGGGGAACACTGAAGCTTTCTTT; CDR3: CASSWGRGHLKRGNTEAFF
V: TRBV7-9; D: .; size: .; J: TRBJ2-1; DNA: TGTGCCAGCAGCCTCTCGGGACTCCAATTCAATGAGCAGTTCTTC; CDR3: CASSLSGLQFNEQFF
V: TRBV20-1; D: .; size: .; J: TRBJ1-2; DNA: TGCAGTGCTAGAGATCCGGGAGGCTACACCTTC; CDR3: CSARDPGGYTF
V: TRBV7-6; D: TRBD1; size: .; J: TRBJ2-2; DNA: TGTGCCAGCAGACCAAGAGGCGGGCAGGGGGCCGGCACCGGGGAGCTGTTTTTT; CDR3: CASRPRGGQGAGTGELFF
V: TRBV9; D: TRBD1; size: .; J: TRBJ2-7; DNA: TGTGCCAGCAGCTTATCGGGACAGGGGTACGAGCAGTACTTC; CDR3: CASSLSGQGYEQYF
V: TRBV27; D: .; size: .; J: TRBJ1-1; DNA: TGTGCCAGCGGGCCGGGGGGAGGCACTGAAGCTTTCTTT; CDR3: CASGPGGGTEAFF
V: TRBV30; D: .; size: many; J: TRBJ2-2; DNA: TGTGCCTGGAGTGTTGGCTCCAGCCTATCCGCCGGGGAGCTGTTTTTT; CDR3: CAWSVGSSLSAGELFF
V: TRBV7-6; D: .; size: .; J: TRBJ2-7; DNA: TGTGCCAGCAGCTTTAAGGGGGGCGGGGCGGACGAGCAGTACTTC; CDR3: CASSFKGGGADEQYF
V: TRBV19; D: .; size: .; J: TRBJ1-3; DNA: TGTGCCAGTAAGGGGGACATAACCTTAGTCGGGCCGTCGGGTGGAAACACCATATATTTT; CDR3: CASKGDITLVGPSGGNTIYF
V: TRBV14; D: TRBD1; size: .; J: TRBJ1-1; DNA: TGTGCCAGCAGCCAGGGACAGTTCGCTGAAGCTTTCTTT; CDR3: CASSQGQFAEAFF
V: TRBV6-5; D: .; size: .; J: TRBJ1-1; DNA: TGTGCCAGCAGTGGGACGGGGTACACTGAAGCTTTCTTT; CDR3: CASSGTGYTEAFF
V: TRBV28; D: .; size: .; J: TRBJ2-2; DNA: TGTGCCAGCAGTTTAGGTTTAGCGAGGGACACCGGGGAGCTGTTTTTT; CDR3: CASSLGLARDTGELFF
V: TRBV15; D: TRBD2; size: .; J: TRBJ2-7; DNA: TGTGCCACCAGCAGAGATGACCTAGCGGGCGGGGAGCAGTACTTC; CDR3: CATSRDDLAGGEQYF
V: TRBV12-5; D: TRBD1; size: .; J: TRBJ2-7; DNA: TGTGCTAGTGGTTCCACGACAGGGGTGGGCGAGCAGTACTTC; CDR3: CASGSTTGVGEQYF
V: TRBV6-5; D: .; size: .; J: TRBJ1-5; DNA: TGTGCCAGCAGTTACCTCCACCAGAAGAATCAGCCCCAGCATTTT; CDR3: CASSYLHQKNQPQHF
V: TRBV30; D: .; size: .; J: TRBJ2-7; DNA: TGTGCCTGGGGTAGGGGGGTCGACTACGAGCAGTACTTC; CDR3: CAWGRGVDYEQYF
V: TRBV5-8; D: .; size: .; J: TRBJ2-5; DNA: TGTGCCAGCAGCCCCTCACACGGGTACCAAGAGACCCAGTACTTC; CDR3: CASSPSHGYQETQYF
V: TRBV28; D: .; size: .; J: TRBJ2-2; DNA: TGTGCCATCTTGGACTGGGACACCGGGGAGCTGTTTTTT; CDR3: CAILDWDTGELFF
V: TRBV5-4; D: .; size: once; J: TRBJ2-3; DNA: TGTGCCCGCCTCGGCGGGGAGAGCACAGATACGCAGTATTTT; CDR3: CARLGGESTDTQYF
V: TRBV5-4; D: .; size: .; J: TRBJ2-2; DNA: TGTGCCAGCAGCCTCGGGAGTGAGACCGGGGAGCTGTTTTTT; CDR3: CASSLGSETGELFF
V: TRBV28; D: TRBD2; size: once; J: TRBJ2-3; DNA: TGTGCCAGCAGTTTTGGGCTAGCGGGGGCTGGGAAACCAGATACGCAGTATTTT; CDR3: CASSFGLAGAGKPDTQYF
V: TRBV6-1; D: TRBD1; size: once; J: TRBJ1-2; DNA: TGTGCCAGCAGTGACCTCGGACAGGGCGATGGCTACACCTTC; CDR3: CASSDLGQGDGYTF
V: TRBV28; D: .; size: .; J: TRBJ1-1; DNA: TGTGCCAGCAGTTTAACGGGAGAAGGAGACACTGAAGCTTTCTTT; CDR3: CASSLTGEGDTEAFF
V: TRBV7-2; D: TRBD1; size: .; J: TRBJ2-7; DNA: TGTGCCAGCAGCTTAGGAATCAGGGGGTACTCTAGCGAGCAGTACTTC; CDR3: CASSLGIRGYSSEQYF
V: TRBV6-1; D: .; size: .; J: TRBJ1-2; DNA: TGTGCCAGCGGGGGACCCCTAAGGAGTGGCTACACCTTC; CDR3: CASGGPLRSGYTF
V: TRBV5-6; D: .; size: .; J: TRBJ1-2; DNA: TGTGCCAGCAGCTTTTGGGGCAGTGGCTACACCTTC; CDR3: CASSFWGSGYTF
V: TRBV7-8; D: TRBD1; size: .; J: TRBJ2-3; DNA: TGTGCCAGCAGCCCCGGGACAGGGGGAATAGATACGCAGTATTTT; CDR3: CASSPGTGGIDTQYF
V: TRBV7-9; D: TRBD2; size: .; J: TRBJ2-1; DNA: TGTGCCAGCAGCTTAACCTTGCTAGCGGGAGGGCCTAACGGGCAGTTCTTC; CDR3: CASSLTLLAGGPNGQFF
V: TRBV5-6; D: .; size: .; J: TRBJ1-2; DNA: TGTGCCAGCAGATTCACAGGGAACTATGGCTACACCTTC; CDR3: CASRFTGNYGYTF
V: TRBV6-5; D: .; size: .; J: TRBJ2-7; DNA: TGTGCCAGCAGTTACCGGGCCAGCTCCTACGAGCAGTACTTC; CDR3: CASSYRASSYEQYF
V: TRBV5-4; D: TRBD2; size: once; J: TRBJ2-2; DNA: TGTGCCAGCAGCCAGTTGACTGAAACTTGGACTAGCGGGGGCCCCGGGGAGCTGTTTTTT; CDR3: CASSQLTETWTSGGPGELFF